This paragraph reports one T cell receptor (beta chain). Its binding antigen is unknown. Per-nucleotide qualities are absent, and no much larger clonotype sits a single base away. The cohort comprised fewer than 750 healthy bone marrow donors. Cohort members were all nominally healthy when sampled, although unrecorded immune exposures were likely present. The donor was CMV seropositive and was included in the group of approximately 300 seropositive cohort members. A peripheral blood sample was collected from each donor, and TCR beta sequencing was performed on peripheral blood mononuclear cells. The Qiagen DNeasy Blood Extraction Kit was used to extract genomic DNA from the blood cell samples. Based on the germline V gene (reference sequence), the CDR1 and CDR2 sequences are SGHNT and YYREEE. Compared with germline, V lacks 6 bases and J lacks 5 bases; bases without a gene match: 10. The CDR3 covers 14 residues, taking in both the cysteine and the phenylalanine. Just CDR3 DNA is preserved here, 42 bases in frame from base 1.

The entry originates in a study of cytomegalovirus exposure and HLA in healthy donors (dated 2017 in TCRdb). Concerning the study at large: In an earlier analysis of roughly 500 of the donors, around 300 Gb of sequence data and 117 million unique TCR beta sequences from roughly 180 million T cells were reported. An early release that covered some 630 HLA-typed donors contained 250 to 350 gigabases of sequencing data and tens of millions of unique TCR sequences. Of the approximately 400 genotyped donors, over 80% were placed in the genetic ancestry cluster associated with self-reported Caucasian donors. The study was designed to test whether signatures of past pathogen exposure could be identified by cataloging public T cell receptors. The study profiled the T cell repertoires of fewer than 850 subjects by immunosequencing and related them to cytomegalovirus serostatus. In addition to the first cohort of 666 subjects, a separate validation cohort of approximately 110 different subjects was used. To predict cytomegalovirus infection status, the study combined high-throughput TCR immunosequencing, statistical association of individual TCRs with disease status, and machine learning. A later analysis re-analyzed previously published TCR beta repertoires from 660 or so donors and added high-resolution HLA genotyping to study TCR occurrence patterns. The later analysis used no new phenotypic data to find candidate immune exposures, relying instead on TCR beta sequences and their occurrence across donors. An earlier analysis of around 580 of the donors used high-throughput TCR beta sequencing to judge whether each TCR beta V gene segment behaved as functional or pseudogenic. Donor age, sex, ethnicity and CMV serostatus were collected together with the repertoire data. A later genetic analysis used genome-wide SNP genotypes for about three fifths of the 666 donors, treating that subset as a discovery cohort. Every repertoire in the discovery cohort had been generated on one and the same sequencing platform. HLA typing included class I and class II loci at four-digit resolution. The number of typed donors differed by locus: about 629-630 for A, B, C, DRB1 and DQB1; 500 to 550 for DQA1; fewer than 610 for DPA1; and about 450 for DPB1. Roughly 5 DR-DQ haplotypes were handled as single units for association and clustering, since linkage in the cohort was strong. Among about 370 genotyped donors of the cohort, an average of approximately 200,000 unique TCR beta nucleotide sequences was sequenced per donor, of which 15% to 20% were non-productive. The paper's findings and limits, for the study overall: In an earlier analysis of some 500 of the donors, most TCR beta V segments appeared in productive rearrangements about 87% or about 30% of the time, broadly matching IMGT annotations. The authors suggested that the approach could potentially be extended to other disease states and immunological phenotypes. In this cohort, only TCR beta chains were sequenced, and detectable features were limited by the absence of alpha or paired-chain data. Because the 87-base-pair reads could not distinguish some IMGT-functional V segments, including TRBV6-2 and TRBV6-3, those segments were excluded. A further reported finding was that TCR beta sequences accurately predicted the HLA-A and HLA-B alleles for most subjects in the first cohort. Immune exposure information for the cohort was limited to CMV serostatus. The classifier was reported to diagnose cytomegalovirus status with high specificity and sensitivity in both the original cohort and the validation cohort. A later analysis reported that several top co-occurrence clusters appeared linked to parvovirus B19, influenza, CMV and Epstein-Barr virus. When HLA alleles, especially DR and DQ, strongly co-occurred, attributing TCR associations to individual alleles was difficult. A later analysis found that TCR association rates varied across HLA loci, with DRB1 alleles showing the most associated TCRs and HLA-C alleles the fewest. In a later analysis, most CMV-associated TCR beta chains were found to appear HLA-restricted, with HLA associations seemingly driven largely by CMV exposure. Some 15 rarely observed V segments, including chromosome 9 orphons, were excluded from the earlier analysis of several hundred of the donors because counts were too low. At a false discovery rate of 0.05, a later analysis linked roughly 17,000 TCR beta sequences to specific HLA alleles. Because HLA typing was missing for some donors at each locus, association tests included only the typed subset. Sequencing depth was assumed to be roughly uniform across donors in the presence/absence analyses, though that assumption may not hold. Linkage disequilibrium might explain the correlated functional status among segregating V segments, but an unknown experimental factor could not be ruled out. While some public TCRs were present in many individuals, most TCR sequences turned up only very rarely across donors. In the study, around 150 TCR beta chains were listed as associated with cytomegalovirus. In a later analysis, HLA-associated TCR beta chains were found to be more clonally expanded and to have lower generation probabilities than equally common non-associated chains. An association between a missense DCLRE1C variant and V-gene and J-gene trimming of TCR beta chains was found in a later genetic analysis and replicated in an independent cohort. A few of the identified cytomegalovirus-associated TCR beta chains were confirmed in vitro to be specific for cytomegalovirus antigens. A group of highly shared sequence variants was considered likely to be a technical artifact of the sequencing pipeline. A later genetic analysis reported fewer N-insertions in productive TCRs among donors in an Asian-associated ancestry cluster than the approximately 670-donor mean.

The library was produced with the immunoSEQ multiplex PCR assay. For the multiplex PCR, a mixture combining 60 forward primers for TCR Vbeta segments and 13 reverse primers for TCR Jbeta segments was used. The CDR3 region of rearranged TCR beta genes was amplified from genomic DNA by a multiplex PCR assay. The amplified TCR beta libraries were sequenced on the Illumina HiSeq System as 87-base-pair reads. The authors' pipeline ran thus. A later analysis tallied around 82 million unique TCR beta chains across the 610 or so repertoires, and around 10 million of those chains were shared by two or more donors. Raw reads were error-corrected and collapsed into unique sequences by a nearest-neighbor algorithm in which closely related sequences were merged to remove PCR and sequencing errors. CDR3 sequences were aligned to IMGT reference sequences to assign V, D and J gene segments. For a sequence to be retained, a match of at least six nucleotides was required to both a V gene segment and a J gene segment. A rearrangement counted as productive if the CDR3 had no stop codons and remained in frame with V and J, and every other rearrangement counted as non-productive. Following IMGT convention, CDR3 was defined as the stretch from the second conserved V-encoded cysteine to the conserved J-encoded phenylalanine. In an earlier analysis of around 570 of the donors, sequences lacking an unambiguous match to a single V gene segment were excluded. In an earlier analysis of approximately 590 of the donors, V segments were called functional above 56.7% productive rearrangements and were called segregating when the between-donor standard deviation exceeded 5%. A statistical classification framework was built to diagnose cytomegalovirus status from the catalog of TCR beta chain sequences. V and J gene assignment, in a later analysis, came from comparing TCR nucleotide sequences with IMGT/GENE-DB human TR gene sequences. A later analysis assigned CDR3 sequences and most-parsimonious VDJ recombination scenarios with the TCRdist pipeline. In a later analysis, every TCR beta chain was defined by the combination of its CDR3 amino acid sequence and its V-gene family, and reads without a unique V-gene family were dropped. To address suspected cross-contamination and a sequencing artifact, a later analysis removed roughly 580 highly shared, low-generation-probability nucleotide sequences. A later analysis calculated a clonal expansion index for each public chain from normalized within-repertoire ranks of inferred template counts. Generation probabilities in a later analysis came from a VDJ recombination model fitted to out-of-frame rearrangements, and those results were checked against IGoR. Hypergeometric tests were used in a later analysis to score TCR-TCR, TCR-HLA and TCR-CMV co-occurrence, with a repertoire-size bias correction applied to the TCR pairs. In a later analysis, false discovery rates were estimated by permuting HLA or CMV assignments 20 times. In a later analysis, co-occurring TCRs were grouped using DBSCAN, with TCRdist sequence similarity added in when clustering inside HLA-allele-positive subsets. Co-occurrence clustering excluded repertoires with fewer than 30,000 or more than 120,000 public chains, plus five with anomalous nucleotide sharing. This immuneACCESS table, as held by TCRdb, lists in-frame sequences with V and J called but not all clones. Of the missing ones, under half trace to an unresolved V gene in checked studies; the others have no known cause. The V and J calls and clone size were taken over from that table, and D and trimming were inferred from the DNA. The sample profile shows under 120,000 clones; about 74% of them were found once. The top ten hold roughly 4.9% of the sample.

The source of this sequence is a female donor in good health and CMV-seropositive. Recombination joined TRBV5-4 with TRBJ1-2; 7 central bases correspond to TRBD1. Sequencing used PBMCs. The bases are TGTGCCAGCACCCGAACCCCAGGGGGGTATGGCTACACCTTC. Its product reads: CASTRTPGGYGYTF. The variable domain in full, with residues beyond the CDR3 obtained from the reference TRBV5-4 and TRBJ1-2 genes, is ETGVTQSPTHLIKTRGQQVTLRCSSQSGHNTVSWYQQALGQGPQFIFQYYREEENGRGNFPPRFSGLQFPNYSSELNVNALELDDSALYLCASTRTPGGYGYTFGSGTRLTVV.